Shown below are 24 T cell receptor beta chains from a single sample sequenced in a study of blood T cell repertoires in COVID-19. The data were produced by immunoSEQ multiplex PCR, yet TCRdb's version contains in-frame clones alone and is incomplete. The sample includes 200,000 to 250,000 clones, approximately 83% of them seen just once. Sequenced sample: peripheral blood. These receptor sequences come from a woman in her twenties or thirties who had recovered from COVID-19.

The rearrangement joins TRBV9 to TRBJ2-3; maybe TRBD1 (5 bases). CDR3 length equals 13 residues. The germline V and J ends were trimmed by 3 bases and 4 bases, with 9 bases remaining between them. Germline lookup yields CDR1 SGDLS and CDR2 YYNGEE. CDR3 nucleotides: TGTGCCAGCAGCGCAGGGAATTCAGATACGCAGTATTTT. Protein: CASSAGNSDTQYF.

The chain employs TRBV7-2 and TRBJ2-3, with no clear D. The CDR3 runs to 17 residues. Trimming shortened V by 1 base and J by 6 bases, and 20 bases separated the two germline ends. From germline, CDR1 is SGHTA and CDR2 FQGNSA. In DNA form, the CDR3 reads TGTGCCAGCAGCTTAGTGGCACAGCTTCCCTCGGCGGATACGCAGTATTTT. Translation: CASSLVAQLPSADTQYF.

There are a few counts of this clone. This chain joins TRBV7-3 and TRBJ2-1; TRBD1 matches at 9 bases. V was clipped by 5 bases and J by 7 bases; unmatched bases: 9. Germline lookup yields CDR1 SGHTA and CDR2 FQGTGA. CDR3 length: 15 amino acids. CDR3 region: CASSPGTGWGNEQFF. In DNA form, the CDR3 reads TGTGCCAGCAGCCCAGGGACAGGGTGGGGGAATGAGCAGTTCTTC.

CDR3 loop: CASSFRGIDGYTF. The CDR3 nucleotides are TGTGCCAGCAGCTTTAGGGGAATCGATGGCTACACCTTC. The chain is built from TRBV7-2 and TRBJ1-2; D perhaps matches TRBD1 (5 bases). The CDR3 length is 13 residues. Germline lookup yields CDR1 SGHTA and CDR2 FQGNSA. V gave up 3 bases and J gave up 6 bases, with 11 bases separating them.

The chain uses TRBV10-2 and TRBJ2-2; TRBD2 matches 8 bases. V lost 2 bases and J lost 4; bases outside the gene matches: 6. The germline V gene has CDR1 WSHSY and CDR2 SAAADI. The CDR3 loop spans 16 amino acids. CDR3 region: CASSEPGLGLTGELFF. The CDR3 DNA sequence: TGCGCCAGCAGTGAGCCGGGACTAGGTCTCACCGGGGAGCTGTTTTTT.

The chain has TRBV2 and TRBJ2-2; D not resolved. The CDR3 covers 13 residues. Germline V gene lookup returns CDR1 SNHLY and CDR2 FYNNEI. V was cut by 7 bases and J by 4 bases, with 10 bases left in between. The CDR3 DNA is TGTGCCAGCACTCAGGAAAGCACCGGGGAGCTGTTTTTT. Its translation is CASTQESTGELFF.

This chain joins TRBV7-6 and TRBJ1-4; a weak D match, TRBD1 (5 bases). Trimming removed 5 bases from V and 2 bases from J, with 15 bases in between. Germline V lookup: CDR1 SGHVS, CDR2 FNYEAQ. This CDR3 spans 16 amino acids. In DNA, the CDR3 is TGTGCCAGCAGCCCCAGGGCCGATGGGACTAATGAAAAACTGTTTTTT. Its translation: CASSPRADGTNEKLFF.

The gene calls are TRBV9 and TRBJ2-5, with D hard to call. This CDR3 is 14 amino acids long. Germline V gives CDR1 SGDLS, CDR2 YYNGEE. Trimming pared 0 bases from V and 0 bases from J, leaving 6 bases between. In DNA form, the CDR3 reads TGTGCCAGCAGCGTAGATAATTACCAAGAGACCCAGTACTTC. Protein product: CASSVDNYQETQYF.

The gene calls are TRBV2 and TRBJ2-5; TRBD2 aligns across 7 bases. In germline, CDR1 is SNHLY, CDR2 FYNNEI. J was trimmed by 4 bases and V by 6 bases; bases with no gene match: 26. The CDR3 sequence is 20 residues long. The CDR3 DNA is TGTGCCAGCAGATCCTCCTTAGGAATAGCGGGTAACGCTAGGCCAGAGACCCAGTACTTC. The encoded protein is CASRSSLGIAGNARPETQYF.

The V gene is TRBV5-1, the J gene TRBJ2-6; 8 bases are a match to TRBD1. The CDR3 is 17 residues long. The ends lost 4 bases at V and 1 base at J; junction bases unmatched: 7. Germline CDR1 and CDR2: SGHRS and YFSETQ. The DNA for the CDR3 is TGCGCCAGCAGCAGGCCAGGGGGCGGTTCTGGGGCCAACGTCCTGACTTTC. Protein product: CASSRPGGGSGANVLTF.

The rearrangement links TRBV9 to TRBJ1-1; D is uncertain. Germline CDR1 reads SGDLS; CDR2 reads YYNGEE. The CDR3 spans 12 residues. The ends were cut back, 0 bases at V and 11 bases at J, with 11 bases in the middle. The CDR3 region is CASSVELRVAFF. CDR3 bases: TGTGCCAGCAGCGTAGAGCTTCGGGTGGCTTTCTTT.

The chain joins TRBV9 to TRBJ1-1; weak D call: TRBD1 (6 bases). CDR1 SGDLS and CDR2 YYNGEE come from the germline V gene. The CDR3 contains 16 residues. The V and J ends lost 3 bases and 11 bases respectively, with 26 bases between them. In DNA, the CDR3 is TGTGCCAGCAGCGCCGATCCGACCCTCGGGGGGAGGGGGGCTTTCTTT. Translating it yields CASSADPTLGGRGAFF.

This rearrangement joins TRBV9 to TRBJ1-5; D gene ambiguous. The CDR3 runs 13 residues. V was pared by 4 bases and J by 7 bases, with 12 bases between. Per the germline V gene, CDR1 is SGDLS and CDR2 is YYNGEE. This CDR3 is CASSPDPGQPQHF. For the CDR3, the DNA is TGTGCCAGCAGCCCCGACCCCGGGCAGCCCCAGCATTTT.

This chain connects TRBV29-1 to TRBJ1-1; D is unclear. Trimming removed 7 bases from V and 0 bases from J, with 15 bases in between. Per the germline V gene, CDR1 is SQVTM and CDR2 is ANQGSEA. The CDR3 spans 14 residues. The CDR3, as DNA: TGCAGCGCCGCGGGAGGAGAGATGAACACTGAAGCTTTCTTT. Residues: CSAAGGEMNTEAFF.

J is TRBJ2-7 and V is TRBV2; 7 bases map to TRBD1. The CDR3 runs to 14 residues. The V gene end was trimmed by 6 bases and the J gene end by 2 bases; junction bases not matched to a gene: 7. The germline CDR1 and CDR2 sequences are SNHLY and FYNNEI. The CDR3 loop reads CASRVRQGPYEQYF. The CDR3 region has the DNA TGTGCCAGCAGGGTTCGACAGGGTCCCTACGAGCAGTACTTC.

The rearrangement uses TRBV3-1 (or the pseudogene TRBV3-2) and TRBJ2-2; 7 bases map to TRBD2. CDR3 length: 17 amino acids. The germline CDR1 and CDR2 sequences are LGHDT and YNNKEL (reference sequence). Trimming at V came to 2 bases and at J to 2 bases, leaving 8 bases not matched to a gene. DNA for the CDR3: TGTGCCAGCAGCCAAAGGGGAGCGGGGATCAACACCGGGGAGCTGTTTTTT. Protein sequence: CASSQRGAGINTGELFF.

The chain links TRBV18 to TRBJ2-1; 11 bases match TRBD2. CDR1 and CDR2 from the germline V gene are KGHSH and LQKENI. V shed 5 bases and J 8 bases; nucleotides not matched to a gene: 14. The CDR3 is 17 residues long. The chain's CDR3 is CASSSINSGGARDEQFF. CDR3 in DNA: TGTGCCAGCTCATCCATCAATAGCGGGGGGGCCAGGGATGAGCAGTTCTTC.

The chain is built from TRBV12-3 or TRBV12-4 and TRBJ1-1; D possibly corresponds to TRBD1 (5 bases). This CDR3 is 13 amino acids long. V dropped 6 bases and J dropped 6 bases, with 14 bases sitting between them. The CDR3: CASRDSGGSEAFF. CDR3 DNA: TGTGCCAGCAGAGACTCCGGGGGGTCTGAAGCTTTCTTT.

The chain is built from TRBV19 and TRBJ1-6; 9 bases fit TRBD1. The CDR3 runs 13 residues. Germline values: CDR1 LNHDA, CDR2 SQIVND (reference sequence). V gave up 9 bases and J gave up 7 bases; unmatched junction bases: 4. The CDR3 is CASRDRENSPLHF. CDR3 DNA: TGTGCCAGCCGGGACAGGGAGAATTCACCCCTCCACTTT.

The rearrangement links TRBV4-1 to TRBJ1-1, with 9 bases lining up with TRBD1. The V gene end was trimmed by 0 bases and the J gene end by 2 bases; junction bases not matched to a gene: 19. The CDR3 sequence is 21 residues long. Germline values: CDR1 MGHRA, CDR2 YSYEKL. The CDR3 is CASSQEGGDPGQGYINTEAFF. DNA for the CDR3: TGCGCCAGCAGCCAAGAAGGGGGGGACCCGGGACAGGGCTACATAAACACTGAAGCTTTCTTT.

This chain joins TRBV19 and TRBJ2-7, with TRBD1 identical over 7 bases. Germline V gene sequence: CDR1 LNHDA, CDR2 SQIVND (reference sequence). This CDR3 contains 14 residues. V was pared by 5 bases and J by 0 bases, with 4 bases of the junction left unmatched. The CDR3 nucleotides read TGTGCCAGTAGTCCTTGGGACAGCTCCTACGAGCAGTACTTC. It is translated as CASSPWDSSYEQYF.

The genes are TRBV30 and TRBJ2-3, with TRBD1 identical over 8 bases. Trimming cost V 3 bases and J 4 bases; bases outside gene matches: 12. Germline lookup yields CDR1 GTSNPN and CDR2 SVGIG (reference sequence). CDR3 length: 16 residues. DNA for the CDR3: TGTGCCTGGAGCGCTCAGGGGGCAGGGGTGGCAGATACGCAGTATTTT. This codes for CAWSAQGAGVADTQYF. Using reference TRBV30 and TRBJ2-3 for the parts outside the CDR3, the full variable domain is SQTIHQWPATLVQPVGSPLSLECTVEGTSNPNLYWYRQAAGRGLQLLFYSVGIGQISSEVPQNLSASRPQDRQFILSSKKLLLSDSGFYLCAWSAQGAGVADTQYFGPGTRLTVL.

The CDR3 sequence is CASSGSDRAPQETQYF. In nucleotides, the CDR3 is TGTGCCAGCAGCGGGTCTGACAGGGCGCCCCAAGAGACCCAGTACTTC. This chain links TRBV5-6 with TRBJ2-5; 7 positions match TRBD1. The length of the CDR3 is 16 residues. Trimming removed 4 bases from V and 1 base from J; junction bases left unmatched: 10. Germline V gene sequence: CDR1 SGHDT, CDR2 YYEEEE.

The rearrangement uses TRBV6-5 and TRBJ2-1; 8 bases agree with TRBD2. The trim removed 4 bases at V and 6 bases at J, leaving 11 bases unmatched. In germline, CDR1 is MNHEY, CDR2 SVGAGI. The CDR3 runs to 16 residues. CDR3 coding DNA: TGTGCCAGCAGTTTGACGGGGGGGCTCCCCCTCAATGAGCAGTTCTTC. This translates into CASSLTGGLPLNEQFF.